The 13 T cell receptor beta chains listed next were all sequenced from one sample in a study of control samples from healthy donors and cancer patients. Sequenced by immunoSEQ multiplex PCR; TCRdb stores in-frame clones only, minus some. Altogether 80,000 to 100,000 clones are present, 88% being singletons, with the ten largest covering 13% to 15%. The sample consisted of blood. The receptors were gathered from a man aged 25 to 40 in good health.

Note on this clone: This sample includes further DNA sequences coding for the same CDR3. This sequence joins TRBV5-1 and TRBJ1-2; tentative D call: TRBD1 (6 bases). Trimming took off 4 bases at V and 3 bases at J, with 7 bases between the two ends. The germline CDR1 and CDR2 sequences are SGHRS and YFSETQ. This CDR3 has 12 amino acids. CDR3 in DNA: TGCGCCAGCAGCGCAGGGGACTATGGCTACACCTTC. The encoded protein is CASSAGDYGYTF. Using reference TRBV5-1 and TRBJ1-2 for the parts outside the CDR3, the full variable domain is KAGVTQTPRYLIKTRGQQVTLSCSPISGHRSVSWYQQTPGQGLQFLFEYFSETQRNKGNFPGRFSGRQFSNSRSEMNVSTLELGDSALYLCASSAGDYGYTFGSGTRLTVV.

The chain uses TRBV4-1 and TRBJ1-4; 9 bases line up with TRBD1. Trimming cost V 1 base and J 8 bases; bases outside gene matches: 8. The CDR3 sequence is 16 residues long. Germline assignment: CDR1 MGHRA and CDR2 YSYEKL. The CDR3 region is CASSQVITGGGEKLFF. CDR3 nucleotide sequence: TGCGCCAGCAGCCAAGTGATTACAGGGGGCGGAGAAAAACTGTTTTTT.

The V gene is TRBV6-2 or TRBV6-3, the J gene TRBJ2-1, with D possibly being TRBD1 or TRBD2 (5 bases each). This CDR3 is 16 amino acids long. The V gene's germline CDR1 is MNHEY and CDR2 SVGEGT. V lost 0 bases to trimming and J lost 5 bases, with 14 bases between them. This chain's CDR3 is CASSYSMGERNNEQFF. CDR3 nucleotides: TGTGCCAGCAGTTACTCAATGGGGGAGAGAAACAATGAGCAGTTCTTC.

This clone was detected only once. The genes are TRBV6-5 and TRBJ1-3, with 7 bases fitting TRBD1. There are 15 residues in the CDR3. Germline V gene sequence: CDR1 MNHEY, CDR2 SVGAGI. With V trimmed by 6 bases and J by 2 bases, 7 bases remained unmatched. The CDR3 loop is CASSVGQSPGNTIYF. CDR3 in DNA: TGTGCCAGCAGCGTGGGACAGAGTCCTGGAAACACCATATATTTT.

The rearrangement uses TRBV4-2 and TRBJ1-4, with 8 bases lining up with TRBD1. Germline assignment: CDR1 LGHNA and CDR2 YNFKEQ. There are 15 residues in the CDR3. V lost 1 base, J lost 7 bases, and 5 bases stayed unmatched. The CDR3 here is CASSQVTGGGEKLFF. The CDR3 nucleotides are TGTGCCAGCAGCCAAGTAACAGGGGGGGGTGAAAAACTGTTTTTT.

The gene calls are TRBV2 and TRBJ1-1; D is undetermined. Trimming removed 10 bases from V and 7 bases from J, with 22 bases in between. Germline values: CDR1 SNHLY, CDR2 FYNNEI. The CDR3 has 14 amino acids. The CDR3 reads CATSRATTLHEAFF. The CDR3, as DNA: TGTGCCACCTCCCGGGCCACGACACTCCATGAAGCTTTCTTT. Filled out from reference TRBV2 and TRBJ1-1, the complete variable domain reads EPEVTQTPSHQVTQMGQEVILRCVPISNHLYFYWYRQILGQKVEFLVSFYNNEISEKSEIFDDQFSVERPDGSNFTLKIRSTKLEDSAMYFCATSRATTLHEAFFGQGTRLTVV.

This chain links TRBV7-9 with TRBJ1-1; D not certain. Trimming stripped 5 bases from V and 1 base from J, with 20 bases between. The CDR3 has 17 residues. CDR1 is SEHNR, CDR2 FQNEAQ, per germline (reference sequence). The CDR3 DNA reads TGTGCCAGCAGCCCATCGTCCGGGCTTCTCCAGAACACTGAAGCTTTCTTT. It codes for CASSPSSGLLQNTEAFF.

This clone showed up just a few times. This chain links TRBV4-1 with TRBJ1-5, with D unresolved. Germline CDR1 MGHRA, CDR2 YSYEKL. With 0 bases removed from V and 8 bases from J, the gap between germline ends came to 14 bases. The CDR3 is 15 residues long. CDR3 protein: CASSQDPGEREPQHF. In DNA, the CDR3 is TGCGCCAGCAGCCAAGATCCCGGAGAACGGGAGCCCCAGCATTTT.

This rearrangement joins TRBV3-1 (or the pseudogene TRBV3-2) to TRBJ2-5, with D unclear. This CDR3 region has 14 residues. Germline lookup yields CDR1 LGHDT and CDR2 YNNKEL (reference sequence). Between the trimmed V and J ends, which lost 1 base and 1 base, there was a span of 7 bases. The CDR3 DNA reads TGTGCCAGCAGCCAAGGTGGCGCCCAAGAGACCCAGTACTTC. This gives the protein CASSQGGAQETQYF.

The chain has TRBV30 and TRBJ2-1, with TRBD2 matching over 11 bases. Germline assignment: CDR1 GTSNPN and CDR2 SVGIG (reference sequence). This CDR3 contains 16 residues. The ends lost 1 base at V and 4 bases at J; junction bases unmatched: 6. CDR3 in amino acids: CAWSAWTSGYYNEQFF. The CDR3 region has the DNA TGTGCCTGGAGTGCCTGGACTAGCGGGTATTACAATGAGCAGTTCTTC.

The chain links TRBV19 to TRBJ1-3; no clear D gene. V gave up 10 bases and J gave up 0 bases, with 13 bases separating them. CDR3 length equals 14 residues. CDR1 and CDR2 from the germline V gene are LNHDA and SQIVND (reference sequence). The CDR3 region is CATRTISSGNTIYF. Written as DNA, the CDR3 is TGTGCCACCCGGACGATAAGCTCTGGAAACACCATATATTTT.

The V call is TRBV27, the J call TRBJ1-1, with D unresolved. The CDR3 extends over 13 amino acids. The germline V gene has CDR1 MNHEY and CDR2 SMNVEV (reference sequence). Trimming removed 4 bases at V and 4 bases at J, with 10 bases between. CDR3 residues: CASSYPVPTEAFF. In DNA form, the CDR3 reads TGTGCCAGCAGTTATCCGGTGCCCACTGAAGCTTTCTTT.

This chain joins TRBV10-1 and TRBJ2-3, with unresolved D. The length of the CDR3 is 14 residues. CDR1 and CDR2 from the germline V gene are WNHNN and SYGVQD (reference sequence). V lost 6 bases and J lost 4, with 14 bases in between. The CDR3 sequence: CASRPSRASDTQYF. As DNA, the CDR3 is TGCGCCAGCAGACCCTCTCGGGCGTCAGATACGCAGTATTTT.